The present T cell receptor beta chain was sequenced within a study of blood T cell repertoires in COVID-19. The ends were cut back, 4 bases at V and 3 bases at J, with 10 bases in the middle. The CDR3 has 13 residues. Germline CDR1 reads SGHRS; CDR2 reads YFSETQ. The protocol was immunoSEQ multiplex PCR, while the TCRdb copy is restricted to in-frame clones and leaves out a portion. This sample carries about 33,000 clones, around 85% of them seen once, and the ten largest clones take roughly 6%. V usage is TRBV5-1 and J usage is TRBJ1-2; D remains ambiguous. The receptor comes from a woman older than 75 with active or convalescent COVID-19. Sample: peripheral blood. This CDR3 is CASSPAGYYGYTF. For the CDR3, the DNA is TGCGCCAGCAGCCCCGCGGGATACTATGGCTACACCTTC.